The source of this T cell receptor (beta chain) is a study of human T cells and chemical hapten exposure. Findings and limits, study-wide: Because they had alopecia, donors may respond immunologically unlike healthy people.

The CDR3 sequence is 14 residues long. With 5 bases clipped from V and 1 base from J, the junction kept 5 bases outside the gene matches. Per the germline V gene, CDR1 is SGHVS and CDR2 is FNYEAQ. This clonotype was seen more than once but under ten times. Its target is not known. This sample's time point: patch test 1, 2 weeks after DPC sensitization. Described treatment: therapeutic diphenylcyclopropenone sensitization with weekly scalp DPC. The authors' total RNA extraction used unfractionated whole blood. TCRdb independently ran MiXCR on the RACE reads; one entry per CDR3 protein. The table has around 160,000 distinct CDR3 sequences, about 15% seen once.

The sequences come from whole blood, collected in connection with sensitization to the hapten diphenylcyclopropenone (DPC). This TCR came from a woman aged 30 to 39 with alopecia areata. Some clones in this sample may be carry-over from other donors' samples. The J gene is TRBJ2-7, the V gene TRBV7-6; TRBD2 aligns across 7 bases. The CDR3 sequence: CASSPGLVSYEQYF. The CDR3 DNA sequence: TGTGCCAGCAGCCCTGGACTAGTATCCTACGAGCAGTACTTC. The complete variable domain, with remaining parts taken from reference TRBV7-6 and TRBJ2-7, reads GAGVSQSPRYKVTKRGQDVALRCDPISGHVSLYWYRQALGQGPEFLTYFNYEAQQDKSGLPNDRFSAERPEGSISTLTIQRTEQRDSAMYRCASSPGLVSYEQYFGPGTRLTVT.